These 21 T cell receptor beta chains share one sample of origin, sequenced in a study of CD8 T cells in Susac syndrome. A quantity of about 0.5 to 1 ug RNA underwent reverse transcription using random hexamers. TCRdb re-called the immunoSEQ multiplex PCR reads through MiXCR, storing one row per CDR3 protein. The sample includes a few hundred thousand distinct CDR3 sequences, about 95% seen only once; the top ten take around 0.099%. Sequencing was performed on CD4+ T cells from PBMCs. The receptors were gathered from a human donor with multiple sclerosis.

The J gene is TRBJ2-3, the V gene TRBV6-5; no clear D. Germline CDR1 and CDR2: MNHEY and SVGAGI. V was shortened by 8 bases and J by 2 bases, with 14 bases between the two germline ends. This CDR3 has 14 residues. CDR3 in amino acids: CASAVQAHTDTQYF. CDR3 DNA sequence: TGTGCCAGCGCGGTTCAGGCCCACACAGATACGCAGTATTTT.

This chain connects TRBV30 to TRBJ2-1; D may be TRBD1 (5 bases). Germline V gene sequence: CDR1 GTSNPN, CDR2 SVGIG (reference sequence). This CDR3 spans 16 amino acids. Between the trimmed V and J ends, which lost 0 bases and 6 bases, there was a span of 18 bases. The CDR3 DNA reads TGTGCCTGGAGTGTAGGCAGGGTCGTTTCCATCAATGAGCAGTTCTTC. It is translated as CAWSVGRVVSINEQFF.

V and J are TRBV20-1 and TRBJ2-2, with D unresolved. V was clipped by 0 bases and J by 0 bases, with 5 bases between them. This CDR3 is built from 14 residues. Germline lookup yields CDR1 DFQATT and CDR2 SNEGSKA (reference sequence). Here the CDR3 DNA reads TGCAGTGCTAGAGAGGCACCGAACACCGGGGAGCTGTTTTTT. This translates into CSAREAPNTGELFF.

The V and J genes are TRBV7-9 and TRBJ2-7, with D possibly being TRBD1 (6 bases). There are 16 residues in the CDR3. Germline V gene data show CDR1 as SEHNR and CDR2 as FQNEAQ (reference sequence). V lost 5 bases and J 0 bases, leaving 17 bases between the germline ends. The CDR3 protein is CASSHINPGDSYEQYF. CDR3 in DNA: TGTGCCAGCAGCCATATCAATCCAGGGGACTCCTACGAGCAGTACTTC.

The chain uses TRBV2 and TRBJ1-1; 7 bases are a match to TRBD1. With 5 bases clipped from V and 5 bases from J, the junction kept 8 bases outside the gene matches. Germline CDR1 and CDR2: SNHLY and FYNNEI. This CDR3 has 14 amino acids. The CDR3 nucleotides read TGTGCCAGCAGTAGACAGGGAGGCTTAACTGAAGCTTTCTTT. It translates to CASSRQGGLTEAFF.

The rearrangement links TRBV7-9 to TRBJ2-1; D is unclear. This CDR3 is built from 16 residues. Germline CDR1 SEHNR, CDR2 FQNEAQ (reference sequence). Trimming removed 2 bases at V and 0 bases at J, with 11 bases between. DNA of the CDR3: TGTGCCAGCAGCTTACGTAGAACAAACTCCTACAATGAGCAGTTCTTC. Encoded protein: CASSLRRTNSYNEQFF.

The chain carries TRBV28 and TRBJ1-1; D is unresolved. V shed 7 bases and J shed 6 bases, with 12 bases lying between them. CDR1 is MDHEN and CDR2 is SYDVKM in the germline V gene. This CDR3 contains 12 residues. CDR3 coding DNA: TGTGCCAGCAACAGTCGAACGGCTGAAGCTTTCTTT. It translates to CASNSRTAEAFF. The full variable domain, with the rest looked up from reference TRBV28 and TRBJ1-1, is DVKVTQSSRYLVKRTGEKVFLECVQDMDHENMFWYRQDPGLGLRLIYFSYDVKMKEKGDIPEGYSVSREKKERFSLILESASTNQTSMYLCASNSRTAEAFFGQGTRLTVV.

The chain combines TRBV20-1 with TRBJ2-3, with 8 nucleotides matching TRBD2. The germline V gene encodes CDR1 DFQATT and CDR2 SNEGSKA (reference sequence). This CDR3 contains 15 residues. V lost 5 bases and J lost 6; bases outside the gene matches: 13. CDR3 nucleotide sequence: TGCAGTGCTGAAAAGCGGGGGCCCGGCGCCGATACGCAGTATTTT. Residues: CSAEKRGPGADTQYF.

The CDR3 is CSVEDSGTGVINGYTF. In nucleotides, the CDR3 is TGCAGCGTTGAAGACTCCGGGACAGGGGTTATCAATGGCTACACCTTC. This chain joins TRBV29-1 and TRBJ1-2, with 10 positions matching TRBD1. Germline assignment: CDR1 SQVTM and CDR2 ANQGSEA. V gave up 0 bases and J gave up 6 bases; unmatched junction bases: 10. The CDR3 spans 16 residues.

The V and J genes are TRBV10-3 and TRBJ1-4; 7 positions agree with TRBD1. This CDR3 region has 15 residues. With 11 bases clipped from V and 0 bases from J, the junction kept 9 bases outside the gene matches. Germline V gene sequence: CDR1 ENHRY, CDR2 SYGVKD. CDR3 nucleotides: TGTGCCGCCCGGACAGGTCTAGCAACTAATGAAAAACTGTTTTTT. The encoded protein is CAARTGLATNEKLFF.

Comment on this clonotype: A junction boundary mismatches the germline segment, possibly from a read error. The V gene is TRBV5-5, the J gene TRBJ2-2; D gene ambiguous. There are 11 residues in the CDR3. Germline assignment: CDR1 SGHKS and CDR2 YYEKEE (reference sequence). CDR3 in DNA: TGCGCCACCAGAAACATCGGGGAGCTGTTTTTT. It translates to CATRNIGELFF. The full variable domain, in which reference TRBV5-5 and TRBJ2-2 provide the parts outside the CDR3, is DAGVTQSPTHLIKTRGQQVTLRCSPISGHKSVSWYQQVLGQGPQFIFQYYEKEERGRGNFPDRFSARQFPNYSSELNVNALLLGDSALYLCATRNIGELFFGEGSRLTVL.

This chain joins TRBV30 and TRBJ2-1; no clear D. CDR1 is GTSNPN and CDR2 is SVGIG in the germline V gene (reference sequence). The CDR3 runs to 13 residues. With 0 bases removed from V and 6 bases from J, the gap between germline ends came to 9 bases. This CDR3 reads CAWSVGSPNEQFF. In nucleotides, the CDR3 is TGTGCCTGGAGTGTGGGTAGTCCCAATGAGCAGTTCTTC.

The chain has TRBV7-2 and TRBJ2-5; D ambiguous. CDR3 length: 13 residues. V lost 5 bases and J 9 bases, leaving 16 bases between the germline ends. Germline V gives CDR1 SGHTA, CDR2 FQGNSA. CDR3 loop: CASSRDRSGAQYF. CDR3 coding DNA: TGTGCCAGCAGCCGAGATCGATCCGGAGCCCAGTACTTC.

A word on this clonotype: At one end, the junction sequence differs from germline, possibly due to a read error. The J gene is TRBJ1-6, the V gene TRBV18, with 8 bases identical to TRBD1. Germline CDR1 reads KGHSH; CDR2 reads LQKENI. The CDR3 is made up of 14 amino acids. The DNA for the CDR3 is TGTGCCAGCTCACCGGACTTGAACGGGGACAGGCTTGACTTT. Amino acids: CASSPDLNGDRLDF.

The chain is built from TRBV27 and TRBJ1-6; D not certain. Trimming took 4 bases from V and 7 from J, leaving 11 bases between them. The CDR3 contains 14 residues. CDR1 is MNHEY, CDR2 SMNVEV, per germline (reference sequence). CDR3 sequence reads: CASSSRAANSPLHF. The CDR3 nucleotides are TGTGCCAGCAGTTCTCGGGCCGCAAATTCACCCCTCCACTTT.

This chain uses TRBV4-1 with TRBJ2-5; 8 bases match TRBD2. Germline assignment: CDR1 MGHRA and CDR2 YSYEKL. V lost 8 bases, J lost 2 bases, and 13 bases stayed unmatched. The CDR3 is 16 residues long. For the CDR3, the DNA is TGCGCCAGCGGTCCTAACCCCGGGAGGGAACAAGAGACCCAGTACTTC. It codes for CASGPNPGREQETQYF.

The chain is built from TRBV20-1 and TRBJ2-1, with D tentatively TRBD1 (6 bases). The CDR3 totals 16 residues. Trimming left V 3 bases short and J 1 base short, with 16 bases between. Germline CDR1 and CDR2: DFQATT and SNEGSKA (reference sequence). The CDR3 reads CSASSIWTVSYNEQFF. CDR3 bases: TGCAGTGCTAGCTCAATATGGACAGTTTCCTACAATGAGCAGTTCTTC.

This rearrangement joins TRBV15 to TRBJ2-1, with unresolved D. CDR3 size: 13 residues. Germline V gives CDR1 LNHNV, CDR2 YYDKDF (reference sequence). Trimming removed 0 bases at V and 7 bases at J, with 7 bases between. The CDR3 DNA follows: TGTGCCACCAGCAGAGATGGGTGGAATGAGCAGTTCTTC. It specifies CATSRDGWNEQFF.

The CDR3 nucleotides are TGTGCCAGCACCCCGTCCACAGGGAGGAACGAGCAGTACTTC. This encodes CASTPSTGRNEQYF. V gene TRBV3-1 combines with J gene TRBJ2-7; either TRBD1 or TRBD2 may supply D (6 bases each). CDR3 size: 14 residues. Per germline, CDR1 LGHDT and CDR2 YNNKEL (reference sequence). Trimming shortened V by 7 bases and J by 5 bases, and 18 bases separated the two germline ends.

This sequence joins TRBV12-3 or TRBV12-4 and TRBJ1-2, with D perhaps TRBD1 (5 bases). There are 15 residues in the CDR3. The V end was cut by 3 bases, the J end by 4 bases, with 15 bases between. DNA for the CDR3: TGTGCCAGCAGTTTTCTGGGGCTACCAATCTATGGCTACACCTTC. Its translation: CASSFLGLPIYGYTF.

The chain couples TRBV15 to TRBJ2-1; no reliable D call. There are 12 residues in the CDR3. The germline V and J ends were trimmed by 3 bases and 8 bases, with 8 bases remaining between them. Per germline, CDR1 LNHNV and CDR2 YYDKDF (reference sequence). The CDR3 spells CATSSGEDEQFF. The CDR3 DNA follows: TGTGCCACCAGCAGCGGAGAGGATGAGCAGTTCTTC.